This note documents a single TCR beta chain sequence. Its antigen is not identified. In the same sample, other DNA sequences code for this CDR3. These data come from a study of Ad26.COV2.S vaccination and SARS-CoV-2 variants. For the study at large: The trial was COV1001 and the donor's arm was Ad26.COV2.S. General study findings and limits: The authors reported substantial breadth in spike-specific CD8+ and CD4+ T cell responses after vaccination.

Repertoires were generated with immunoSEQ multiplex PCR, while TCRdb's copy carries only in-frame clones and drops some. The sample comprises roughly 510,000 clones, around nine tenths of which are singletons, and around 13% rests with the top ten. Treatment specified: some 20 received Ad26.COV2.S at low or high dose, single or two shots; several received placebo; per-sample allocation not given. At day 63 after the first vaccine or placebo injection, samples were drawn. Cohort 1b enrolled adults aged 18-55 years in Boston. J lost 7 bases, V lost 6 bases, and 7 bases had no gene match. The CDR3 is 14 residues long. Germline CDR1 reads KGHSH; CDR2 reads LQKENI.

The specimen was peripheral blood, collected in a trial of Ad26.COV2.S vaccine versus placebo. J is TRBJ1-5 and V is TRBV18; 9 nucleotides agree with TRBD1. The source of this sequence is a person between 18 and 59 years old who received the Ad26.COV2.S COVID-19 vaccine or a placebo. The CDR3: CASSPTGGGQPQHF. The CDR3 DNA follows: TGTGCCAGCTCTCCGACAGGGGGGGGCCAGCCCCAGCATTTT.